This T cell receptor beta chain was identified during a study of post-analysis software for immune sequencing data. Broader study findings: F measure showed strong co-clustering of same-batch samples. With TRBV5-6, TRBV5-1 and TRBV20-1 included, five TRBV segments were more frequent in patients than in controls.

Germline values: CDR1 LGHNT, CDR2 FRNRAP. The CDR3 length is 16 residues. J was trimmed by 9 bases and V by 3 bases; bases with no gene match: 11. Of note for this clonotype: The antigen remains undetermined.

Presence of unique molecular identifiers characterized the TCR beta cDNA libraries. TCRdb re-analysed the PCR reads in MiXCR, keeping a single row per CDR3 protein. The sample lists 820,000 or so distinct CDR3 sequences, roughly 50% occurring once. The source is a girl aged 10-17 years with multiple sclerosis. The rearrangement uses TRBV12-5 and TRBJ1-5, with 10 bases identical to TRBD1. The sequenced sample was blood. The CDR3 loop reads CASGFRDRGFVAPQHF. CDR3 bases: TGTGCTAGTGGTTTCCGGGACAGGGGTTTCGTGGCGCCCCAGCATTTT. Full variable domain (outside the CDR3, taken from reference TRBV12-5 and TRBJ1-5): DARVTQTPRHKVTEMGQEVTMRCQPILGHNTVFWYRQTMMQGLELLAYFRNRAPLDDSGMPKDRFSAEMPDATLATLKIQPSEPRDSAVYFCASGFRDRGFVAPQHFGDGTRLSIL.